The clone carrying this TCR beta chain was counted between two and nine times. The CDR3 is made up of 15 amino acids. V was shortened by 6 bases and J by 4 bases, with 15 bases between the two germline ends. CDR1 and CDR2 from the germline V gene are SGHAT and FQNNGV. The sample comes from a study of cytomegalovirus exposure and HLA in healthy donors. The PCR was carried out with 60 Vbeta primers and 13 Jbeta primers. Produced via immunoSEQ multiplex PCR; TCRdb's table is partial and in-frame only. The sample consists of roughly 130,000 clones, approximately 81% of them appearing once. The specimen was PBMCs. This receptor was taken from a man in his late teens or twenties in good health and CMV-seronegative. The chain carries TRBV11-2 and TRBJ1-4; no reliable D call. Here the CDR3 DNA reads TGTGCCAGCAGTTCAGAGAGGCAGCTTAATGAAAAACTGTTTTTT. Its protein product is CASSSERQLNEKLFF. The variable domain in full, completed from reference TRBV11-2 and TRBJ1-4, reads EAGVAQSPRYKIIEKRQSVAFWCNPISGHATLYWYQQILGQGPKLLIQFQNNGVVDDSQLPKDRFSAERLKGVDSTLKIQPAKLEDSAVYLCASSSERQLNEKLFFGSGTQLSVL.